This T cell receptor beta chain was sequenced in a study of blood T cell repertoires in COVID-19. Study-wide background: Both acute and convalescent COVID-19 samples were obtained from the United States, Italy and Spain.

This CDR3 is 14 amino acids long. J lost 5 bases, V lost 5 bases, and 8 bases had no gene match. Germline V lookup: CDR1 MDHEN, CDR2 SYDVKM. Donors of Cohort 3 who recovered were those that had two negative PCRs, clearance, or symptom resolution. Assay used: immunoSEQ multiplex PCR; TCRdb lists only in-frame clones, some missing. In the table there are over 300,000 clones, about nine tenths of which are singletons. V and J are TRBV28 and TRBJ2-7; TRBD1 aligns across 8 bases. The TCR originated in a woman aged 18-29 years who had recovered from COVID-19. The sequenced sample consisted of PBMCs or T cells enriched from blood (not recorded which). The CDR3 DNA reads as TGTGCCAGCAGTCGTAAGACAGGGGTGAACGAGCAGTACTTC. Residues: CASSRKTGVNEQYF.